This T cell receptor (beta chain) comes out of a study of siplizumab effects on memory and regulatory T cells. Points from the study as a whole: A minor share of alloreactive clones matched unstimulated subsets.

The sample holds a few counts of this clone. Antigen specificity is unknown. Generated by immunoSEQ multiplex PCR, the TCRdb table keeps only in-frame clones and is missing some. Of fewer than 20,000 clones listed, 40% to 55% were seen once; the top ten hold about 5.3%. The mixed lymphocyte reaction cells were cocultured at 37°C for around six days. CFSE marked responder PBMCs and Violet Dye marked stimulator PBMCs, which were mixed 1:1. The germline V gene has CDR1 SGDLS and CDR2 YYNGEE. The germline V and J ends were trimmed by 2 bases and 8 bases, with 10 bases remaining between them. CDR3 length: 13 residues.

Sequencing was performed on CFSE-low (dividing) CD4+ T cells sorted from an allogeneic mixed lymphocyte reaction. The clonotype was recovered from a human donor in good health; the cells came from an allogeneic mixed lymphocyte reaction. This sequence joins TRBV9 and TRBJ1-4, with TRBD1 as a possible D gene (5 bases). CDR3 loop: CASSVRGGEKLFF. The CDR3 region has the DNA TGTGCCAGCAGCGTTCGGGGCGGCGAAAAACTGTTTTTT. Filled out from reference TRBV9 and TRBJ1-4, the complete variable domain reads DSGVTQTPKHLITATGQRVTLRCSPRSGDLSVYWYQQSLDQGLQFLIQYYNGEERAKGNILERFSAQQFPDLHSELNLSSLELGDSALYFCASSVRGGEKLFFGSGTQLSVL.